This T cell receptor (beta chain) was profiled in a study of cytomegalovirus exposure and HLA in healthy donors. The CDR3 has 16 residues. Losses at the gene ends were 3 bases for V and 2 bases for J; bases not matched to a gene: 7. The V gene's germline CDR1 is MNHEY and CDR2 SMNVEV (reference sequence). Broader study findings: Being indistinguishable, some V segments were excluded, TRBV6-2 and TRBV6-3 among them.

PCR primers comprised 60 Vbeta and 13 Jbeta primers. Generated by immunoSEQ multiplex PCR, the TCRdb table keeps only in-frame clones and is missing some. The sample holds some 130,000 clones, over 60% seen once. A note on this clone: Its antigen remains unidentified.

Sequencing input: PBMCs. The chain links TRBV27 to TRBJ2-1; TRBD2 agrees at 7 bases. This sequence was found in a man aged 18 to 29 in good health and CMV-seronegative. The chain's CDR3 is CASSFGGLTTYNEQFF. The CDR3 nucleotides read TGTGCCAGCAGTTTCGGGGGACTAACCACCTACAATGAGCAGTTCTTC.